These 3 T cell receptor beta chains were sequenced from one sample in a study of T cell changes during pregnancy in multiple sclerosis. The repertoire was sequenced with immunoSEQ multiplex PCR; TCRdb's copy has only in-frame clones and lacks some. Found here are about 33,000 clones, over 80% of them singletons; the top ten hold roughly 3.1%. The material was CD4+ T cells from peripheral blood mononuclear cells, obtained in the third trimester of pregnancy. The receptor set was obtained from a female donor in good health, enrolled as a control in a pregnancy study.

The chain uses TRBV4-2 and TRBJ2-1; 9 nucleotides line up with TRBD2. The CDR3 consists of 16 residues. Germline V gives CDR1 LGHNA, CDR2 YNFKEQ. V lost 5 bases to trimming and J lost 0 bases; unmatched junction nucleotides: 5. The CDR3 protein is CASSSYSGSSYNEQFF. DNA for the CDR3: TGTGCCAGCAGCTCGTATAGCGGGAGCTCCTACAATGAGCAGTTCTTC.

DNA for the CDR3: TGTGCCAGCAGCTTAGTTCTAGGAAGCAGCTATGGCTACACCTTC. Its translation is CASSLVLGSSYGYTF. The chain uses TRBV7-2 and TRBJ1-2; no definite D call. Trimming pared 1 base from V and 4 bases from J, leaving 13 bases between. The CDR3 is 15 amino acids. Germline V gives CDR1 SGHTA, CDR2 FQGNSA.

As regards this clone: Other DNA sequences in the same sample also yield this CDR3. This rearrangement joins TRBV29-1 to TRBJ2-1; 7 nucleotides line up with TRBD2. Trimming cost V 1 base and J 3 bases; bases outside gene matches: 0. Germline CDR1 reads SQVTM; CDR2 reads ANQGSEA. This CDR3 is 13 amino acids long. The CDR3 DNA sequence: TGCAGCGTTGAAGGGACTAGCTACAATGAGCAGTTCTTC. This translates into CSVEGTSYNEQFF.